Listed here are 22 T cell receptor beta chains from one sample, sequenced in a study of T cells in women clearing cervical HPV infection. Profiling relied on immunoSEQ multiplex PCR, and the TCRdb table lists in-frame clones only, not all of them. This sample's table has 31,000 or so clones. The sample consisted of blood buffy coat. The receptors shown here come from a woman aged 18 to 75 with a cervical HPV16 infection that either progressed to CIN3+ or cleared (not recorded which).

For this clone: The read falls 3 residues short of the CDR3 end, and the missing part is taken from the germline J gene. The rearrangement uses TRBV29-1 and TRBJ1-1; the D gene is possibly TRBD1 (6 bases). The CDR3 loop spans 14 amino acids. The V gene lost 7 bases and the J gene lost 1 base, with 16 bases spanning the gap. From germline, CDR1 is SQVTM and CDR2 ANQGSEA. CDR3 amino acids: CSAALLQGNTEAFF. Partial CDR3 DNA: TGCAGCGCCGCCCTTTTACAGGGGAACACTGAA.

A word on this clone: Read sequence stops 3 residues before the CDR3 end, and the germline J gene provides the missing end. The chain uses TRBV18 and TRBJ2-2; 11 nucleotides line up with TRBD1. Germline V CDR1 and CDR2: KGHSH, LQKENI. The CDR3 contains 16 residues. The CDR3 is CASSPRVGTGGEKLFF. The DNA read from the CDR3 is TGTGCCAGCTCACCACGGGTTGGGACAGGGGGTGAAAAG.

Comment on this clone: The CDR3 end falls 3 residues outside the read, so it is completed with the germline J gene. This chain connects TRBV5-5 to TRBJ1-1, with no clear D. The V end was cut by 2 bases, the J end by 4 bases, with 9 bases between. The CDR3 loop spans 13 amino acids. Germline-derived CDR1 and CDR2 are SGHKS and YYEKEE (reference sequence). CDR3 loop: CASSFHFGTEAFF. The sequenced part of the CDR3 DNA is TGTGCCAGCAGCTTCCACTTTGGCACTGAA.

As for this clone: The read halts 3 residues ahead of the CDR3 end, with the missing end drawn from the germline J gene. The chain uses TRBV6-1 and TRBJ2-7, with 7 nucleotides matching TRBD2. Germline lookup yields CDR1 MNHNS and CDR2 SASEGT. The CDR3 runs to 14 residues. V lost 4 bases to trimming and J lost 1 base; unmatched junction nucleotides: 4. The DNA read from the CDR3 is TGTGCCAGCAGTGCCCGGGGGGAGTCCTACGAG. Translated, it gives CASSARGESYE. The whole CDR3 protein reads CASSARGESYEQYF.

On this clone itself: The read ends 3 residues early relative to the CDR3; the germline J gene fills the gap. The chain has TRBV5-1 and TRBJ1-2, with 8 bases matching TRBD1. CDR3 length: 13 residues. The ends lost 4 bases at V and 4 bases at J; junction bases unmatched: 3. Germline V gives CDR1 SGHRS, CDR2 YFSETQ. The CDR3 reads CASSTGQVYGYTF. CDR3 bases read: TGCGCCAGCAGCACGGGACAGGTCTATGGC. Combining the CDR3 with reference TRBV5-1 and TRBJ1-2 gives the whole variable domain KAGVTQTPRYLIKTRGQQVTLSCSPISGHRSVSWYQQTPGQGLQFLFEYFSETQRNKGNFPGRFSGRQFSNSRSEMNVSTLELGDSALYLCASSTGQVYGYTFGSGTRLTVV.

A remark on this clone: The CDR3 extends 3 residues past the end of the read, so its final part is completed from the germline J gene. The rearrangement links TRBV20-1 to TRBJ2-7, with 11 bases aligning to TRBD2. Germline V gene sequence: CDR1 DFQATT, CDR2 SNEGSKA (reference sequence). The CDR3 extends over 15 amino acids. Trimming took 0 bases from V and 3 from J; bases not matched to a gene: 4. CDR3 sequence: CSARDPTSGSYEQYF. CDR3 bases read: TGCAGTGCTAGAGACCCTACTAGCGGGAGCTACGAG.

On this clone itself: The observed sequence ends 3 residues before the CDR3 terminus, with the missing tail filled in from the germline J gene. The V and J genes are TRBV5-1 and TRBJ2-4; TRBD2 aligns across 11 bases. CDR3 length: 19 residues. V lost 1 base to trimming and J lost 6 bases; unmatched junction nucleotides: 15. Germline V lookup: CDR1 SGHRS, CDR2 YFSETQ. CDR3 DNA (partial): TGCGCCAGCAGCTTGCTAGGACTAGCGGGTCCCTCGGGAGGAAACATT. Amino acid sequence: CASSLLGLAGPSGGNI. The whole CDR3 sequence reads CASSLLGLAGPSGGNIQYF.

Concerning this clone: The sequence runs out 3 residues before the end of the CDR3; the remainder is reconstructed from the germline J gene. The chain links TRBV12-3 or TRBV12-4 to TRBJ1-3; a weak D match, TRBD1 (5 bases). Trimming cost V 5 bases and J 0 bases, with 17 bases left between them. This CDR3 has 17 residues. This chain's CDR3 is CASSLGHLLLSGNTIYF. The sequenced CDR3 bases are TGTGCCAGCAGTCTTGGACACCTTCTTCTCTCTGGAAACACC.

This clone ranks as medium-sized in terms of frequency. The sequence runs out 3 residues before the end of the CDR3; the remainder is reconstructed from the germline J gene. V and J are TRBV7-2 and TRBJ2-4, with a tentative D call TRBD2 (5 bases). This CDR3 is 13 amino acids long. V was cut by 4 bases and J by 9 bases, with 13 bases left in between. CDR1 and CDR2 from the germline V gene are SGHTA and FQGNSA. The part of the CDR3 DNA that was read is TGTGCCAGCAGCTCCGACTCTCGGGGCATT. It yields the protein CASSSDSRGI. The CDR3 in its entirety is CASSSDSRGIQYF.

As to this clone: The CDR3 end falls 3 residues outside the read, so it is completed with the germline J gene. The genes are TRBV7-2 and TRBJ2-4, with a possible D match to TRBD2 (7 bases). The CDR3 extends over 15 amino acids. The V gene's germline CDR1 is SGHTA and CDR2 FQGNSA. The covered CDR3 bases are TGTGCCAGCAGCCCTTACCTGGTGGGGGGCGGGGGT. Protein product: CASSPYLVGGGG. In full, the CDR3 is CASSPYLVGGGGQYF.

CDR3 sequence: CASSEADRVNGYTF. Incomplete CDR3 DNA: TGCGCCAGCAGTGAGGCCGACAGGGTAAACGGC. This chain uses TRBV10-2 with TRBJ1-2; 7 positions match TRBD1. The CDR3 is cut off 3 residues early in the read; its end comes from the germline J gene. The CDR3 sequence is 14 residues long. Germline CDR1 WSHSY, CDR2 SAAADI.

On this clone itself: The observed sequence ends 3 residues before the CDR3 terminus, with the missing tail filled in from the germline J gene. The genes are TRBV7-3 and TRBJ2-1; TRBD2 agrees at 8 bases. The CDR3 sequence is 16 residues long. V lost 4 bases and J lost 8; bases outside the gene matches: 13. CDR1 and CDR2 (germline): SGHTA, FQGTGA. The covered CDR3 bases are TGTGCCAGCAGCTCATTAGCGGGAACGATGAAGGATGAG. Its translation is CASSSLAGTMKDE. The whole CDR3 sequence reads CASSSLAGTMKDEQFF.

As regards this clone: Its ends do not fully match the called genes, so a read error is possible. Here the CDR3 reads CASSQDFTSGRANIQYF. Incomplete CDR3 DNA: TGCGCCAGCAGCCAAGATTTTACCAGCGGGAGGGCCAACATT. The rearrangement uses TRBV4-2 and TRBJ2-4; 10 bases line up with TRBD2. The read terminates 3 residues before the CDR3 end, so the remaining end is supplied by the germline J gene. Germline V gene lookup returns CDR1 LGHNA and CDR2 YNFKEQ. The CDR3 runs to 17 residues.

The CDR3 bases that were read are TGTGCCAGCAGCAACGGACTAGCGAGAAACTACGAC. Its protein is CASSNGLARNYD. The whole CDR3 protein is CASSNGLARNYDYTF. The genes are TRBV6-2 or TRBV6-3 and TRBJ1-2; D is uncertain. The read falls 3 residues short of the CDR3 end, and the missing part is taken from the germline J gene. CDR3 length equals 15 residues. The germline gives CDR1 MNHEY, CDR2 SVGEGT.

Details on this clone: The sequence runs out 3 residues before the end of the CDR3; the remainder is reconstructed from the germline J gene. J is TRBJ2-3 and V is TRBV6-1, with 10 bases aligning to TRBD2. CDR1 and CDR2 from the germline V gene are MNHNS and SASEGT. The CDR3 is 16 amino acids. V lost 2 bases to trimming and J lost 2 bases; unmatched junction nucleotides: 4. CDR3 DNA (partial): TGTGCCAGCAGTGAACTAGCGGGGGAGCACACAGATACG. It codes for CASSELAGEHTDT. The whole CDR3 protein is CASSELAGEHTDTQYF.

As for this clone: The read ends 3 residues shy of where the CDR3 ends; the end is completed using the germline J gene. The chain couples TRBV5-1 to TRBJ2-1, with 16 bases identical to TRBD2. This CDR3 contains 21 residues. Losses at the gene ends were 0 bases for V and 5 bases for J; bases not matched to a gene: 14. Germline assignment: CDR1 SGHRS and CDR2 YFSETQ. CDR3: CASSLAPPGLAGGPGNNEQFF. Partial CDR3 DNA: TGCGCCAGCAGCTTGGCCCCTCCGGGACTAGCGGGAGGGCCGGGGAACAATGAG. The full variable domain, with the rest looked up from reference TRBV5-1 and TRBJ2-1, is KAGVTQTPRYLIKTRGQQVTLSCSPISGHRSVSWYQQTPGQGLQFLFEYFSETQRNKGNFPGRFSGRQFSNSRSEMNVSTLELGDSALYLCASSLAPPGLAGGPGNNEQFFGPGTRLTVL.

This CDR3 is CASSPTGQGTSEQYF. The DNA read from the CDR3 is TGTGCCAGCTCACCAACGGGACAGGGAACCTCCGAG. This chain connects TRBV18 to TRBJ2-7; 9 nucleotides match TRBD1. The CDR3 extends 3 residues past the end of the read, so its final part is completed from the germline J gene. After removal of 2 bases from V and 6 bases from J, the junction contained 8 bases not matched to a gene. The CDR3 runs to 15 residues. Germline V lookup: CDR1 KGHSH, CDR2 LQKENI.

With respect to this clone: The read halts 3 residues ahead of the CDR3 end, with the missing end drawn from the germline J gene. The chain carries TRBV7-9 and TRBJ2-1, with D possibly matching TRBD2 (6 bases). Germline V CDR1 and CDR2: SEHNR, FQNEAQ (reference sequence). The V gene lost 3 bases and the J gene lost 7 bases, with 7 bases spanning the gap. The CDR3 consists of 12 residues. The DNA read from the CDR3 is TGTGCCAGCAGCTTCGGACTAAATGAG. It encodes CASSFGLNE. Given in full, the CDR3 is CASSFGLNEQFF.

Worth noting for this clone: Coverage ceases 3 residues before the CDR3 finishes, and the germline J gene fills in the end. The chain links TRBV5-1 to TRBJ2-5, with D possibly matching TRBD1 (5 bases). The germline V gene encodes CDR1 SGHRS and CDR2 YFSETQ. Trimming pared 5 bases from V and 5 bases from J, leaving 13 bases between. The CDR3 has 13 residues. The CDR3 loop is CASSSQGRETQYF. The sequenced CDR3 bases are TGCGCCAGCAGTTCTCAGGGTCGGGAGACC.

Details on this clone: The CDR3 is cut off 3 residues early in the read; its end comes from the germline J gene. This rearrangement joins TRBV19 to TRBJ2-1; D possibly corresponds to TRBD2 (6 bases). This CDR3 contains 15 residues. Trimming left V 6 bases short and J 4 bases short, with 16 bases between. Germline CDR1 LNHDA, CDR2 SQIVND (reference sequence). Incomplete CDR3 DNA: TGTGCCAGTAGCGCCGGGGGTTATAGGTACAATGAG. Translated: CASSAGGYRYNE. The whole CDR3 sequence reads CASSAGGYRYNEQFF.

The chain's CDR3 is CASSDSGERHEKLFF. The CDR3 bases that were read are TGTGCCAGCAGCGATTCAGGGGAGAGGCATGAAAAA. The chain employs TRBV5-5 and TRBJ1-4; a possible D gene is TRBD1 (6 bases). The DNA ends 3 residues before the CDR3 does, and the rest of the CDR3 is filled in from the germline J gene. Germline loops: CDR1 SGHKS, CDR2 YYEKEE (reference sequence). V was pared by 4 bases and J by 6 bases, with 16 bases between. This CDR3 spans 15 amino acids.

Concerning this clone: Read data end 3 residues before the CDR3 end; the end is taken from the germline J gene. The chain uses TRBV7-2 and TRBJ2-7, with TRBD2 matching over 9 bases. Trimming at V came to 0 bases and at J to 6 bases, leaving 9 bases not matched to a gene. This CDR3 has 16 residues. Per germline, CDR1 SGHTA and CDR2 FQGNSA. The sequenced part of the CDR3 DNA is TGTGCCAGCAGCTTAGCCCCTCAGCGGGAGGTGGGCGAG. Protein product: CASSLAPQREVGE. The entire CDR3 protein reads CASSLAPQREVGEQYF.